These 16 T cell receptor beta chains were all obtained from the same sample, sequenced in a study of blood T cells in healthy people across ages. A J-beta primer mix and a sample-barcoded 5' primer were used in a second PCR of roughly 6 to 11 cycles. TCRdb reprocessed the 5' RACE reads with MiXCR, giving one entry per CDR3 protein. The table records about 770,000 distinct CDR3 sequences, 40% to 50% of them present only once. Specimen: blood. Receptors were obtained from a man between 60 and 70 years old in good health.

This clonotype was seen a few times. The chain has TRBV2 and TRBJ2-5, with a tentative D call TRBD2 (7 bases). The J call may be wrong; the DNA end is better matched by TRBJ2-7. Germline V gene lookup returns CDR1 SNHLY and CDR2 FYNNEI. This CDR3 comprises 14 residues. The CDR3 DNA reads TGTGCCAGCAGTGAGGGGGGGGCGGATTACGAGCAGTACTTC. Translating gives CASSEGGADYEQYF.

The chain carries TRBV12-3 or TRBV12-4 and TRBJ1-1, with D unclear. V was cut by 8 bases and J by 5 bases, with 12 bases left in between. The CDR3 is 12 residues long. The CDR3 nucleotides read TGTGCCAGCGGCTGGTGGGAAACTGAAGCTTTCTTT. Its protein product is CASGWWETEAFF.

In this sample, this clonotype turned up a few times. J is TRBJ2-3 and V is TRBV7-2, with a weak D call TRBD2 (7 bases). V lost 0 bases to trimming and J lost 5 bases, with 15 bases between them. Germline CDR1 is SGHTA and CDR2 is FQGNSA. This CDR3 has 16 residues. CDR3 sequence (DNA): TGTGCCAGCAGCTTAGCGGTGGGGGGGCTCCGAGATACGCAGTATTTT. Protein sequence: CASSLAVGGLRDTQYF.

In its sample, this clonotype was seen a few times. V gene TRBV7-9 combines with J gene TRBJ2-3; 8 bases are a match to TRBD2. Germline V gene data show CDR1 as SEHNR and CDR2 as FQNEAQ (reference sequence). The V segment lost 3 bases and the J segment 7 bases; nucleotides outside the gene matches: 9. The CDR3 contains 15 residues. CDR3 in amino acids: CASSFGGTRGYTQYF. DNA for the CDR3: TGTGCCAGCAGCTTTGGTGGGACTAGAGGGTATACGCAGTATTTT.

This clonotype was detected a few times. The chain recombines TRBV7-2 with TRBJ2-5; D is perhaps TRBD1 (5 bases). The CDR3 has 15 amino acids. Germline lookup yields CDR1 SGHTA and CDR2 FQGNSA. V lost 4 bases and J lost 4, with 16 bases in between. The DNA for the CDR3 is TGTGCCAGCAGCTCCTCCGGCAGGGTGAGAGAGACCCAGTACTTC. Encoded protein: CASSSSGRVRETQYF.

Remarks on this clonotype: A read error may account for a junction end that differs from germline. V is TRBV13 and J is TRBJ2-3; no definite D call. Germline CDR1 and CDR2: PRHDT and FYEKMQ (reference sequence). This CDR3 is built from 13 residues. CDR3 coding DNA: TGTGCCAGCAGCCCCCCTCGAGGCGATACGCGGTATTTT. Translating it yields CASSPPRGDTRYF.

This clonotype has just a few counts. The chain links TRBV20-1 to TRBJ2-5, with D maybe TRBD2 (5 bases). V dropped 3 bases and J dropped 1 base, with 9 bases sitting between them. The germline V gene encodes CDR1 DFQATT and CDR2 SNEGSKA (reference sequence). This CDR3 comprises 13 residues. The CDR3: CSARPGFQETQYF. The CDR3 DNA follows: TGCAGTGCTAGGCCGGGGTTCCAAGAGACCCAGTACTTC.

The gene calls are TRBV30 and TRBJ1-6, with D unclear. Germline V gene data show CDR1 as GTSNPN and CDR2 as SVGIG (reference sequence). This CDR3 has 12 residues. Trimming removed 3 bases at V and 9 bases at J, with 9 bases between. In DNA, the CDR3 is TGTGCCTGGAGCCCAGGTCGTTCACCCCTCCACTTT. Translating it yields CAWSPGRSPLHF.

This clonotype has only a few counts. The chain has TRBV20-1 and TRBJ1-2; D remains unclear. This CDR3 is built from 14 residues. Germline CDR1 is DFQATT and CDR2 is SNEGSKA (reference sequence). The V and J ends lost 1 base and 2 bases respectively, with 11 bases between them. DNA of the CDR3: TGCAGTGCTAGAGTCCTCGGCAGCAACTATGGCTACACCTTC. Protein sequence: CSARVLGSNYGYTF.

The V and J genes are TRBV10-2 and TRBJ2-7, with 11 bases lining up with TRBD1. CDR3 length: 14 amino acids. Germline-derived CDR1 and CDR2 are WSHSY and SAAADI. V gave up 7 bases and J gave up 4 bases; unmatched junction bases: 6. The CDR3 bases are TGCGCCAGCACAGGACAGGGGGCCGGGTACGAGCAGTACTTC. Its translation: CASTGQGAGYEQYF.

The V call is TRBV7-8, the J call TRBJ2-7, with D hard to call. The CDR3 runs 15 residues. Trimming removed 4 bases at V and 4 bases at J, with 17 bases between. Germline loops: CDR1 SGHVS, CDR2 FQNEAQ. In DNA, the CDR3 is TGTGCCAGCAGCTCCCCGGGTCCGGGCGGATACGAGCAGTACTTC. Protein product: CASSSPGPGGYEQYF.

This clonotype was picked up a small number of times. The CDR3 bases are TGTGCCAGCAGCCCTCCCCGCGGGACACATTCCTACGAGCAGTACTTC. Its protein product is CASSPPRGTHSYEQYF. The genes are TRBV11-3 and TRBJ2-7, with D perhaps TRBD1 or TRBD2 (6 bases each). The V end lost 5 bases, the J end lost 1 base, and 18 bases lay between the germline ends. The CDR3 spans 16 residues. The V gene's germline CDR1 is SGHNT and CDR2 YENEEA.

V and J are TRBV5-1 and TRBJ2-7; the match to TRBD1 covers 7 bases. The CDR3 extends over 14 amino acids. Per germline, CDR1 SGHRS and CDR2 YFSETQ. Trimming removed 4 bases from V and 2 bases from J; junction bases left unmatched: 6. The CDR3 loop is CASSGDRLPYEQYF. The DNA of the CDR3 is TGCGCCAGCAGCGGGGACAGACTCCCCTACGAGCAGTACTTC. The entire variable domain, with the rest obtained from reference TRBV5-1 and TRBJ2-7, is as follows: KAGVTQTPRYLIKTRGQQVTLSCSPISGHRSVSWYQQTPGQGLQFLFEYFSETQRNKGNFPGRFSGRQFSNSRSEMNVSTLELGDSALYLCASSGDRLPYEQYFGPGTRLTVT.

The chain combines TRBV10-3 with TRBJ2-1; D might be TRBD1 or TRBD2, each matching 5 bases. Germline V gene data show CDR1 as ENHRY and CDR2 as SYGVKD. The CDR3 is 17 residues long. V was pared by 4 bases and J by 9 bases, with 25 bases between. CDR3 amino acids: CAISAPGSVRGDGEQFF. CDR3 nucleotide sequence: TGTGCCATCAGTGCTCCGGGGAGCGTCCGAGGGGATGGTGAGCAGTTCTTC.

This chain joins TRBV6-1 and TRBJ2-5; a weak D match, TRBD2 (7 bases). This CDR3 contains 16 residues. Per germline, CDR1 MNHNS and CDR2 SASEGT. V lost 7 bases and J 2 bases, leaving 20 bases between the germline ends. The CDR3 DNA sequence: TGTGCCAGCATTCGGGGGGCCCGATCATTACAAGAGACCCAGTACTTC. It encodes CASIRGARSLQETQYF.

This clonotype was picked up many times. J is TRBJ2-5 and V is TRBV7-2; perhaps TRBD1 as D (6 bases). V lost 5 bases to trimming and J lost 1 base, with 14 bases between them. Germline assignment: CDR1 SGHTA and CDR2 FQGNSA. This CDR3 has 15 amino acids. As DNA, the CDR3 is TGTGCCAGCAGCCCCAAATGGGGGCGCCAAGAGACCCAGTACTTC. It encodes CASSPKWGRQETQYF. Together with reference TRBV7-2 and TRBJ2-5, the CDR3 gives the full variable domain: GAGVSQSPSNKVTEKGKDVELRCDPISGHTALYWYRQSLGQGLEFLIYFQGNSAPDKSGLPSDRFSAERTGGSVSTLTIQRTQQEDSAVYLCASSPKWGRQETQYFGPGTRLLVL.